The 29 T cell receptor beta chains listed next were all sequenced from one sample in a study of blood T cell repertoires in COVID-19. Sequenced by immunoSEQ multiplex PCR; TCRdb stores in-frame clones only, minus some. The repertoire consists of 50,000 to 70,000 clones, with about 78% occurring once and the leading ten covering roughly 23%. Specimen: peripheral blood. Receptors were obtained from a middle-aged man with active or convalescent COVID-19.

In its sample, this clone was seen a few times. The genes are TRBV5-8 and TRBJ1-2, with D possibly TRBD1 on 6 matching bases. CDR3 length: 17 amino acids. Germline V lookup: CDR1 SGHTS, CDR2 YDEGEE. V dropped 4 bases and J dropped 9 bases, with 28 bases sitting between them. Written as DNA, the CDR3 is TGTGCCAGCAGCCTGGATAACGAGGGGGTAGCCTCTTGGAGCTACACCTTC. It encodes CASSLDNEGVASWSYTF.

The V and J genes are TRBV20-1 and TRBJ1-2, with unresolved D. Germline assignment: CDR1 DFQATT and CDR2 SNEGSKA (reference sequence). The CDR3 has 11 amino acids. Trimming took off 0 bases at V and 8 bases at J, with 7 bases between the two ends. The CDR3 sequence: CSAREKRGYTF. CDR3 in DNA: TGCAGTGCTAGAGAAAAGCGCGGCTACACCTTC.

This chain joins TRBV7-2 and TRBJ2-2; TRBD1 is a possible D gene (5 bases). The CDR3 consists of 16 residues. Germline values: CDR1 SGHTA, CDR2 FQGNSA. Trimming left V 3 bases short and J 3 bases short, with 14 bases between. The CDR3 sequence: CASSFVGVGDTGELFF. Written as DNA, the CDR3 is TGTGCCAGCAGCTTCGTAGGGGTTGGGGACACCGGGGAGCTGTTTTTT.

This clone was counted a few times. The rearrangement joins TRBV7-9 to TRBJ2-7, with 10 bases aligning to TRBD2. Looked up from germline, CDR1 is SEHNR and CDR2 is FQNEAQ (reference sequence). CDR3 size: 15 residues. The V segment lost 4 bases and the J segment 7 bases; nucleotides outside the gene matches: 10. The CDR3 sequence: CASSSSSGSRREQYF. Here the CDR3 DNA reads TGTGCCAGCAGCTCGTCTAGCGGGAGCCGTCGAGAGCAGTACTTC.

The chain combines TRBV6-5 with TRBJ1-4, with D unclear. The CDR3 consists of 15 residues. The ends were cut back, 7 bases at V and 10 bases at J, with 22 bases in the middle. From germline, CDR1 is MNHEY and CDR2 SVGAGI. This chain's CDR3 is CASTRSWWEVAKLFF. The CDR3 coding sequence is TGTGCCAGCACCAGAAGCTGGTGGGAGGTTGCAAAACTGTTTTTT.

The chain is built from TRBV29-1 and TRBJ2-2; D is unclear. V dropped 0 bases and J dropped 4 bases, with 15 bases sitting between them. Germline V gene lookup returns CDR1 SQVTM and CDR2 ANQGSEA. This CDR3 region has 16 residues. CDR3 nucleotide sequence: TGCAGCGTTGAAGACCGTACTCGGGTACCCACCGGGGAGCTGTTTTTT. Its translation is CSVEDRTRVPTGELFF.

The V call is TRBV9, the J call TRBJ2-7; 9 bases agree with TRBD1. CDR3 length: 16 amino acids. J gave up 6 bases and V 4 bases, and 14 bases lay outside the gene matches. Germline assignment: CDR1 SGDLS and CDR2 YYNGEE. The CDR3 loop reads CASSTQFRDRASEQYF. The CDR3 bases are TGTGCCAGCAGCACCCAATTCCGGGACAGGGCATCCGAGCAGTACTTC.

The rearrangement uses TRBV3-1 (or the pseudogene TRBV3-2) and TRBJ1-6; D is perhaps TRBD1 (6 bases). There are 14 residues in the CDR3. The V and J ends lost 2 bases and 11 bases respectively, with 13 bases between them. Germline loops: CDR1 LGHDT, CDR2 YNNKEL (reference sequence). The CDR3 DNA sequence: TGTGCCAGCAGCCAAACAGGGTCAAGTACACCCCTCCACTTT. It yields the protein CASSQTGSSTPLHF.

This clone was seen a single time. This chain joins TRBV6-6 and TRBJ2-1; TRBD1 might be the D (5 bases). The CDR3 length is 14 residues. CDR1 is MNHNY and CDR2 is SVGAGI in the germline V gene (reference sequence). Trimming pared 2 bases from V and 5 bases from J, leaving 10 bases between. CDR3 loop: CASSYKGPDNEQFF. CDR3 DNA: TGTGCCAGCAGTTACAAGGGGCCCGACAATGAGCAGTTCTTC.

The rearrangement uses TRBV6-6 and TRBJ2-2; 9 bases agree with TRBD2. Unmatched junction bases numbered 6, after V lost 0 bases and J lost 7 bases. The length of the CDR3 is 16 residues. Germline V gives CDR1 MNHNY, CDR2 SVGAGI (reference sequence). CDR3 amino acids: CASSYSGGRAIGELFF. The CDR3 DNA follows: TGTGCCAGCAGTTACTCCGGCGGGAGGGCCATCGGGGAGCTGTTTTTT.

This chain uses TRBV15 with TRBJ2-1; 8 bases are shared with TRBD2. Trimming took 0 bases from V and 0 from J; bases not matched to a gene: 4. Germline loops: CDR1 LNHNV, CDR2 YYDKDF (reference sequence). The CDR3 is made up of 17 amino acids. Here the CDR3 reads CATSRDLSGSSYNEQFF. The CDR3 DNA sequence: TGTGCCACCAGCAGAGATTTAAGCGGGAGCTCCTACAATGAGCAGTTCTTC.

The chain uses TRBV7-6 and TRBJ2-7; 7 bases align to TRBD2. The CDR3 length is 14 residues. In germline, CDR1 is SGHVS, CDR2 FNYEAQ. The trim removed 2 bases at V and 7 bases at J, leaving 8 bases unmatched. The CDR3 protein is CASSLIGGSEEQYF. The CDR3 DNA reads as TGTGCCAGCAGCTTAATCGGCGGGAGTGAAGAGCAGTACTTC.

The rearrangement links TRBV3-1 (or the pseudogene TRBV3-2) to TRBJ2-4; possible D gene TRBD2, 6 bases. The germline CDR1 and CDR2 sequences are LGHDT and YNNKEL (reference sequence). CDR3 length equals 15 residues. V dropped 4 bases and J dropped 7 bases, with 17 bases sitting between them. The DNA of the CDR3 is TGTGCCAGCAGCCTCGGGATGGGAGGAGGGAACATTCAGTACTTC. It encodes CASSLGMGGGNIQYF.

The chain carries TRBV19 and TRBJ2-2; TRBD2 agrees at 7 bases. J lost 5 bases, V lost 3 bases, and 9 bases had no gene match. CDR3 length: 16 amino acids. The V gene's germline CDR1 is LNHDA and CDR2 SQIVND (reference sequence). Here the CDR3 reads CASSIGAGAGTGELFF. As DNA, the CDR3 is TGTGCCAGTAGTATTGGTGCGGGAGCCGGTACCGGGGAGCTGTTTTTT.

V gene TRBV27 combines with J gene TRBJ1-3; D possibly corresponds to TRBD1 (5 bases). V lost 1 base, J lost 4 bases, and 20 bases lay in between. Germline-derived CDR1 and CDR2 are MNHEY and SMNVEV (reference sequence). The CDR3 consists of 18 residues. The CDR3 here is CASSLFGGSAAQGNTIYF. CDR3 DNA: TGTGCCAGCAGTTTATTCGGGGGATCGGCCGCCCAAGGAAACACCATATATTTT.

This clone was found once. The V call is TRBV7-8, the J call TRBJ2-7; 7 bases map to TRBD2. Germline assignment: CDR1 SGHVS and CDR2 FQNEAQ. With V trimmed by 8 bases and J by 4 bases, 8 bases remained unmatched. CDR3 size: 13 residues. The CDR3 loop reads CASGRRGGYEQYF. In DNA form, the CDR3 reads TGTGCCAGCGGCCGAAGGGGAGGGTACGAGCAGTACTTC.

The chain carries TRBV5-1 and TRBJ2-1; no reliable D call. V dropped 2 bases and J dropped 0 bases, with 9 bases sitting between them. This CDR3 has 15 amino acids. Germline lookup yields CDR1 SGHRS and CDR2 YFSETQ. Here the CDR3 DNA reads TGCGCCAGCAGCTTCCGAGAATACTCCTACAATGAGCAGTTCTTC. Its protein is CASSFREYSYNEQFF.

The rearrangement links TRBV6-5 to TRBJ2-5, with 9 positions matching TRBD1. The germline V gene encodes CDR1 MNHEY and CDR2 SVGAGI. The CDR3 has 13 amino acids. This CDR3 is CATTGTGLETQYF. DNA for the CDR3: TGTGCAACAACAGGGACAGGGTTAGAGACCCAGTACTTC.

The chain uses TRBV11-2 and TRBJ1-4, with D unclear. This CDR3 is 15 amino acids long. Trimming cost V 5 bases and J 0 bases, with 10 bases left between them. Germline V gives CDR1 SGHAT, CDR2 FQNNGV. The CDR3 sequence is CASSPNHATNEKLFF. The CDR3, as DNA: TGTGCCAGCAGCCCTAATCACGCAACTAATGAAAAACTGTTTTTT.

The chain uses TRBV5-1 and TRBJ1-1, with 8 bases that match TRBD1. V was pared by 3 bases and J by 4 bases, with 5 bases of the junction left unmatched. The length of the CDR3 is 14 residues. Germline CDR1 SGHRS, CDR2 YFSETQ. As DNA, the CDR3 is TGCGCCAGCAGCTCAGGGGGCAAGGGCACTGAAGCTTTCTTT. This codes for CASSSGGKGTEAFF.

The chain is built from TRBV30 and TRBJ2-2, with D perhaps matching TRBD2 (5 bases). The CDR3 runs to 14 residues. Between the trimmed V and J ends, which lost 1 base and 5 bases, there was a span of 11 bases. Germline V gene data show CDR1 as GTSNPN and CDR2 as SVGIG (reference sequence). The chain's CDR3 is CAWSDWAGTGELFF. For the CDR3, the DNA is TGTGCCTGGAGTGACTGGGCGGGTACCGGGGAGCTGTTTTTT. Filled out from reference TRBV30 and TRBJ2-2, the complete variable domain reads SQTIHQWPATLVQPVGSPLSLECTVEGTSNPNLYWYRQAAGRGLQLLFYSVGIGQISSEVPQNLSASRPQDRQFILSSKKLLLSDSGFYLCAWSDWAGTGELFFGEGSRLTVL.

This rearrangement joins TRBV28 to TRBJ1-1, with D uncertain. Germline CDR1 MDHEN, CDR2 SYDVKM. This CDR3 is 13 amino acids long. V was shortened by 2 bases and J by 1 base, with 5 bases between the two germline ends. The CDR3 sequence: CASSLPGNTEAFF. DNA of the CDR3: TGTGCCAGCAGTTTACCCGGGAACACTGAAGCTTTCTTT.

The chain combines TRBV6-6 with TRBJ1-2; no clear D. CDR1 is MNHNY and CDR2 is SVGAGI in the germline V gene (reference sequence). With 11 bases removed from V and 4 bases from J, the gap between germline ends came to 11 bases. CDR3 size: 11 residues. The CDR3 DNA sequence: TGTGCCTCCCGGGTTGGCTATGGCTACACCTTC. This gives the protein CASRVGYGYTF.

The CDR3 protein is CASSWGSTDTQYF. The DNA of the CDR3 is TGTGCCAGCAGCTGGGGCAGCACAGATACGCAGTATTTT. V usage is TRBV5-6 and J usage is TRBJ2-3; D may be TRBD1 (5 bases). Trimming shortened V by 3 bases and J by 0 bases, and 5 bases separated the two germline ends. Germline loops: CDR1 SGHDT, CDR2 YYEEEE. The CDR3 covers 13 residues.

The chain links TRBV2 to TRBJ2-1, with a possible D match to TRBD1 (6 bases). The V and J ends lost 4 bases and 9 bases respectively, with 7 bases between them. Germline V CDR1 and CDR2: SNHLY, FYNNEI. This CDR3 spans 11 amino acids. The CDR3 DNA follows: TGTGCCAGCAGTGCAGGGGCTGAGCAGTTCTTC. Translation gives CASSAGAEQFF. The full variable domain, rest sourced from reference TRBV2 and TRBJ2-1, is EPEVTQTPSHQVTQMGQEVILRCVPISNHLYFYWYRQILGQKVEFLVSFYNNEISEKSEIFDDQFSVERPDGSNFTLKIRSTKLEDSAMYFCASSAGAEQFFGPGTRLTVL.

CDR3: CASTLQGTYGYTF. CDR3 in DNA: TGCGCCAGCACACTACAGGGGACCTATGGCTACACCTTC. V gene TRBV4-1 combines with J gene TRBJ1-2; 7 positions match TRBD1. Trimming removed 7 bases from V and 4 bases from J; junction bases left unmatched: 6. The CDR3 is made up of 13 amino acids. Germline loops: CDR1 MGHRA, CDR2 YSYEKL.

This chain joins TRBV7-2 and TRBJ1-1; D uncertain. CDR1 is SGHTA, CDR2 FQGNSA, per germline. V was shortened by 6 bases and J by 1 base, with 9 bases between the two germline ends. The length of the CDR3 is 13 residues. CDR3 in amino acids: CASRKEGNTEAFF. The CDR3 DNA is TGTGCCAGCAGAAAGGAGGGGAACACTGAAGCTTTCTTT.

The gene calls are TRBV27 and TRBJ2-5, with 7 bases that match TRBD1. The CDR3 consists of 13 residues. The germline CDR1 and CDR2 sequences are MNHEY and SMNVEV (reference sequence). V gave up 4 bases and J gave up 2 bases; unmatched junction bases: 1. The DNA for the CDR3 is TGTGCCAGCAGTTGGGGACAGCAAGAGACCCAGTACTTC. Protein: CASSWGQQETQYF.

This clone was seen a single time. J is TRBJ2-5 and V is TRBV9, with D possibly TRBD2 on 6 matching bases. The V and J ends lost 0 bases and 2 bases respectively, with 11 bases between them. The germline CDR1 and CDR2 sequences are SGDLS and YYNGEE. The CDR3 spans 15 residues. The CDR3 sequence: CASSVETGTQETQYF. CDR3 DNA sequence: TGTGCCAGCAGCGTAGAGACCGGGACTCAAGAGACCCAGTACTTC.